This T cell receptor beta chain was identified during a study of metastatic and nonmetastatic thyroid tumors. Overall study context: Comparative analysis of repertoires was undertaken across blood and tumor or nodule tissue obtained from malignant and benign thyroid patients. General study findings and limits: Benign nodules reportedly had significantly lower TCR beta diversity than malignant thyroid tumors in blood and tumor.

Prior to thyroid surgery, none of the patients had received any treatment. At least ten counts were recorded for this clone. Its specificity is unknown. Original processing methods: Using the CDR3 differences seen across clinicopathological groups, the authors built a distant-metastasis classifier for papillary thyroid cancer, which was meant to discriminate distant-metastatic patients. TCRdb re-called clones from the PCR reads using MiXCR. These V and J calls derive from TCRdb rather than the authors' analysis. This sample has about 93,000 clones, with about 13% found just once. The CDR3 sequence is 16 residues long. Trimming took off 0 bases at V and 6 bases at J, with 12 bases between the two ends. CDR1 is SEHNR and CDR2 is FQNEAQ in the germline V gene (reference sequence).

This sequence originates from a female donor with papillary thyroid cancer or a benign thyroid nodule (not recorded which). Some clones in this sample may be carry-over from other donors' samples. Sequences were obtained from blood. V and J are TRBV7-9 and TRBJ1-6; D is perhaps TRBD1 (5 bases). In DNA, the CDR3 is TGTGCCAGCAGCTTAGCGTCAGGGACCTTTAATTCACCCCTCCACTTT. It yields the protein CASSLASGTFNSPLHF.